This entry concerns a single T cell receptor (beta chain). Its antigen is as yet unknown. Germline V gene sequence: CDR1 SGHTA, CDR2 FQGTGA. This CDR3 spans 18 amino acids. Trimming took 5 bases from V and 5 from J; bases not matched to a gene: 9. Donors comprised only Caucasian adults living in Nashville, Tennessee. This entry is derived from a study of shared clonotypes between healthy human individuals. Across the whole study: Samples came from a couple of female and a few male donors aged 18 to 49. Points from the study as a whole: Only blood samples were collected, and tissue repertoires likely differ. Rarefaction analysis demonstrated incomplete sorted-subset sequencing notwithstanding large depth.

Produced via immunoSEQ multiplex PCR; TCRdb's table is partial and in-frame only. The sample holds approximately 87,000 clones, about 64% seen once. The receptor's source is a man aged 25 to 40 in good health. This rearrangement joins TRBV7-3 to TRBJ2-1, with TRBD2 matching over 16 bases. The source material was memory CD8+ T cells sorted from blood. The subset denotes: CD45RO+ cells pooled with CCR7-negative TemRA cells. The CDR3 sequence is CASSSGTSGRALNNEQFF. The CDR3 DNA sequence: TGTGCCAGCAGCAGTGGGACTAGCGGGAGGGCCTTGAACAATGAGCAGTTCTTC.